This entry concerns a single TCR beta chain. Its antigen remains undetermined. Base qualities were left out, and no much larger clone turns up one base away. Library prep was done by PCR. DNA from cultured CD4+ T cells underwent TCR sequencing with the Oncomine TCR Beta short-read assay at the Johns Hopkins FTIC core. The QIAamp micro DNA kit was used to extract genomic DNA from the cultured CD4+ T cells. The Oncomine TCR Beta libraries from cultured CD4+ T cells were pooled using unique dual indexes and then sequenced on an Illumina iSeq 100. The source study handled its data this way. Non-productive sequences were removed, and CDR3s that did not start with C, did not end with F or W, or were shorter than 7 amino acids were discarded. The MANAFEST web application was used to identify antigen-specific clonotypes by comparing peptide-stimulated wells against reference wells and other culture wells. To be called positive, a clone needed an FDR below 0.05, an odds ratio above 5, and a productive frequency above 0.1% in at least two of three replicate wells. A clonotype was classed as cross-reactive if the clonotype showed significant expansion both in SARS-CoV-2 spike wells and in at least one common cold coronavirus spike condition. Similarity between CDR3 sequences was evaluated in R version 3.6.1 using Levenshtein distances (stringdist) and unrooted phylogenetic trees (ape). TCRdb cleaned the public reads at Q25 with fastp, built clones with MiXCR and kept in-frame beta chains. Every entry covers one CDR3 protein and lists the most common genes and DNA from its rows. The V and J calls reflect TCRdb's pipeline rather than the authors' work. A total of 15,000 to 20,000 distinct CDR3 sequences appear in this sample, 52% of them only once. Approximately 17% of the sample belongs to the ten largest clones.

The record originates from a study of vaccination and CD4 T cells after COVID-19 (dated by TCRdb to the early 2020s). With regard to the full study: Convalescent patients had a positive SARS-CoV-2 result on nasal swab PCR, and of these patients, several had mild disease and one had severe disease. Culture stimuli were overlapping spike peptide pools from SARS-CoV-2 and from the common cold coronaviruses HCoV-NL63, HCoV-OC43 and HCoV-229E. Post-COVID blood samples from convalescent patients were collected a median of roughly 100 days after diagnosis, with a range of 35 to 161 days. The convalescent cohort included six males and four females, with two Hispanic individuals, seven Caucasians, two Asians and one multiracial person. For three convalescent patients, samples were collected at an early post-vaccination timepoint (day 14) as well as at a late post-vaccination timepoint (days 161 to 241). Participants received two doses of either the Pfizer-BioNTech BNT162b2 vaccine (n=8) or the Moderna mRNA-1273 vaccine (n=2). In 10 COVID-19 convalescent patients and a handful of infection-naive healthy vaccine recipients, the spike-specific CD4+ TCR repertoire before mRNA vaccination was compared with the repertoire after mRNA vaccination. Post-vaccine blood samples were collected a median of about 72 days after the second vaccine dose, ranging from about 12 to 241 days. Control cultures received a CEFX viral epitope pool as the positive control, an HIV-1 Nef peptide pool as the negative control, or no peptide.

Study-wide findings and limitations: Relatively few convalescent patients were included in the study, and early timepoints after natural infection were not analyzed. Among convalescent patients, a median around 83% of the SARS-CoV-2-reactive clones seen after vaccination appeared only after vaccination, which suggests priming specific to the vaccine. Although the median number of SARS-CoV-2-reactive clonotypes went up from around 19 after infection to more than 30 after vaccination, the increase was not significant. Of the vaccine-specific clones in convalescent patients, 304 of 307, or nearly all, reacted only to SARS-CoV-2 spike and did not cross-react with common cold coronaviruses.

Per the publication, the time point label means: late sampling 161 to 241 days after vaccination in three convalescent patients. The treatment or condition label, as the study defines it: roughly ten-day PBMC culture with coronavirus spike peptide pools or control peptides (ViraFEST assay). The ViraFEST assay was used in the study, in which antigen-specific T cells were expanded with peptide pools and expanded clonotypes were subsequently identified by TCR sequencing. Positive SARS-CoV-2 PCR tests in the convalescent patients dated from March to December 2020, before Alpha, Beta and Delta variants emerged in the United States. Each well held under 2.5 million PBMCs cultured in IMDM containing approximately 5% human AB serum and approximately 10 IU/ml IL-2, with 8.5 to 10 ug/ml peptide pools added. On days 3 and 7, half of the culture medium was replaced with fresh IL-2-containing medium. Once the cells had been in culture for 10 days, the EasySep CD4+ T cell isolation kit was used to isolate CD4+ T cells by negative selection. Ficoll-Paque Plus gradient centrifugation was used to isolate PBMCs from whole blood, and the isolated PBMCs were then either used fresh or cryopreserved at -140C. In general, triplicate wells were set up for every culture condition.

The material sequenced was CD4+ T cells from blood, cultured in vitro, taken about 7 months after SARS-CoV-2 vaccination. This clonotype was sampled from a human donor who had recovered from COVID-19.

The sequence in DNA is TGTGCCAGCAGCCACGCTAGCGGGAGTTTCTTCTTC. Its protein is CASSHASGSFFF. The chain is made from TRBV6-2 or TRBV6-3 and TRBJ2-1; TRBD2 matches 10 bases in the middle. The V end gives up 6 bases and the J end 16 bases, leaving 9 bases in the junction not matched to a gene. The germline V gene supplies CDR1 MNHEY and CDR2 SVGEGT. The CDR3 measures 12 amino acids from cysteine to phenylalanine. Just the 36-base CDR3 DNA is kept, in frame starting at base 1.